Listed below are T cell receptor beta chains from one sample, sequenced in a study of shared clonotypes between healthy human individuals. Sequencing used immunoSEQ multiplex PCR; TCRdb keeps in-frame clones, though not all of them. The data hold some 2,000,000 clones, with over 85% observed a single time. Sample: naive CD4+ T cells sorted from blood. The source is a man aged 18 to 35 in good health. The CDR3 runs from the conserved cysteine through the conserved F or W. The D gene is left open where the match is weak. The size of a clone is reported for some rows only, either as once, few or many, or as a class for expanded clones.

d_call j_call clone_size v_call cdr3_nt cdr3_aa
NA TRBJ2-7 NA TRBV10-3 TGTGCCATCACCGACGGTAGCTCCTACGAGCAGTACTTC CAITDGSSYEQYF
TRBD2 TRBJ2-7 NA TRBV7-2 TGTGCCAGCAGCCCCAGCGGGGGGGGACCCTACGAGCAGTACTTC CASSPSGGGPYEQYF
NA TRBJ2-7 NA TRBV10-2 TGCGCCAGCAGTCCAGTGGCCTACGAGCAGTACTTC CASSPVAYEQYF
NA TRBJ1-1 once TRBV9 TGTGCCAGCAGTAGGGAATCCACTGAAGCTTTCTTT CASSRESTEAFF
TRBD1 TRBJ1-1 NA TRBV7-2 TGTGCCAGCAGCCCGGGACAGACGAACACTGAAGCTTTCTTT CASSPGQTNTEAFF
NA TRBJ2-3 NA TRBV5-1 TGCGCCAGCAGCCCGCCGGAAGGCGGCCCAGATACGCAGTATTTT CASSPPEGGPDTQYF
TRBD1 TRBJ1-4 NA TRBV18 TGTGCCAGCTCAGGACAGGATAGTAGCATTGAAAAACTGTTTTTT CASSGQDSSIEKLFF
NA TRBJ1-4 NA TRBV7-9 TGTGCCAGCAGCTCCTGGGGGACGGCAAATGAAAAACTGTTTTTT CASSSWGTANEKLFF
NA TRBJ2-7 NA TRBV6-5 TGTGCCAGCAGTTACGGTATAGGGAGCAACACCTACGAGCAGTACTTC CASSYGIGSNTYEQYF
NA TRBJ2-3 NA TRBV20-1 TGCAGTGCTATTAGCACAGATACGCAGTATTTT CSAISTDTQYF
NA TRBJ2-7 NA TRBV7-9 TGTGCCAGCAGCTTCCTATCTTCTCGGAAGGGCTCCTACGAGCAGTACTTC CASSFLSSRKGSYEQYF
NA TRBJ2-7 NA TRBV21-1 TGTGCCAGCAGCTACAGTTACGAGCAGTACTTC CASSYSYEQYF
NA TRBJ1-4 NA TRBV5-1 TGCGCCAGCAGCTTGCTGGTAACGATTGGGGAAAAGGCTAATGAAAAACTGTTTTTT CASSLLVTIGEKANEKLFF
TRBD1 TRBJ2-1 NA TRBV6-4 TGTGCCAGCAGTCGGGACAGTGCCTACAATGAGCAGTTCTTC CASSRDSAYNEQFF
NA TRBJ2-2 NA TRBV25-1 TGTGCCAGCAGTGGAAGGGGTCTTGTCCAGAGGACCGGGGAGCTGTTTTTT CASSGRGLVQRTGELFF
NA TRBJ2-3 NA TRBV5-1 TGCGCCAGCAGCTTGGGGACGGCAAGCACAGATACGCAGTATTTT CASSLGTASTDTQYF
TRBD2 TRBJ2-3 NA TRBV29-1 TGCAGCGTTGAACGGCGGGAGGGAAAAGATACGCAGTATTTT CSVERREGKDTQYF
NA TRBJ1-5 NA TRBV30 TGTGCCTGGAGTGAGTATAGCAATCAGCCCCAGCATTTT CAWSEYSNQPQHF
TRBD1 TRBJ2-1 NA TRBV10-3 TGTGCCACCGACAGGGAAGGTGAGCAGTTCTTC CATDREGEQFF
TRBD2 TRBJ2-3 NA TRBV7-7 TGTGCTAGCAGCCTCTCGGGAGGAGATACGCAGTATTTT CASSLSGGDTQYF
NA TRBJ1-4 once TRBV5-8 TGTGCCAGCAGCCCCGGATCGAGAATTGAAAAACTGTTTTTT CASSPGSRIEKLFF
NA TRBJ1-5 NA TRBV28 TGTGCCAGCAGTATGATTTTGGGGGAAAATCAGCCCCAGCATTTT CASSMILGENQPQHF
NA TRBJ2-7 once TRBV28 TGTGCCAGCCTACACGTTCTTGGGGGAGATTCCTACGAGCAGTACTTC CASLHVLGGDSYEQYF
NA TRBJ1-1 NA TRBV6-5 TGTGCCAGCAGTCGACGGGAGAACACTGAAGCTTTCTTT CASSRRENTEAFF
NA TRBJ2-5 NA TRBV14 TGTGCCAGCAGCCAACGGGGTGAGACCCAGTACTTC CASSQRGETQYF
NA TRBJ2-7 NA TRBV28 TGTGCCACCTCTGGGGGAAACGAGCAGTACTTC CATSGGNEQYF
NA TRBJ1-3 NA TRBV6-5 TGTGCCAGCACCACGGGGGGTTCTGGAAACACCATATATTTT CASTTGGSGNTIYF
NA TRBJ2-2 NA TRBV27 TGTGCCAGCAGTTTATACGGGACCGGGGAGCTGTTTTTT CASSLYGTGELFF
NA TRBJ2-7 NA TRBV11-2 TGTGCCAGCAGCTTAGATTGGGGGTGGGGCTACGAGCAGTACTTC CASSLDWGWGYEQYF
TRBD2 TRBJ2-3 NA TRBV6-1 TGTGCCAGCAGGGAAAAGGGACTAGCGGGAGAAGGGGTATCAGATACGCAGTATTTT CASREKGLAGEGVSDTQYF
TRBD2 TRBJ2-1 NA TRBV18 TGTGCCAGCTCCTTACTAGCGGGGGGGCAGGAGCAGTTCTTC CASSLLAGGQEQFF
NA TRBJ1-1 NA TRBV6-5 TGTGCCAGCAGTTACTCGTCGGGTGTGAACACTGAAGCTTTCTTT CASSYSSGVNTEAFF
NA TRBJ2-3 NA TRBV7-9 TGTGCCAGCAGCTTAGCGCGGGCGGGATACTTCCTTACGCAGTATTTT CASSLARAGYFLTQYF
NA TRBJ1-2 NA TRBV2 TGTGCCAGCAGCGGGGGAGGGGCGAAGTATGGCTACACCTTC CASSGGGAKYGYTF
TRBD1 TRBJ2-1 NA TRBV7-2 TGTGCCAGCAGTGCAGGGGGCGGAGGCTACAATGAGCAGTTCTTC CASSAGGGGYNEQFF
NA TRBJ1-3 NA TRBV30 TGTGCCTGGAGTGTAATTCGGGGGGTTGGAAACACCATATATTTT CAWSVIRGVGNTIYF
TRBD2 TRBJ2-1 NA TRBV6-5 TGTGCCAGCAGCGGACTAGCGGGGGTATACAATGAGCAGTTCTTC CASSGLAGVYNEQFF
TRBD2 TRBJ2-7 NA TRBV5-4 TGTGCCAGCAGCTTGGCCGGAATAGCGGGCGTCTACGAGCAGTACTTC CASSLAGIAGVYEQYF
NA TRBJ2-5 NA TRBV25-1 TGTGCCAGCAGTGTGCGTGGGGTCAAAGAGACCCAGTACTTC CASSVRGVKETQYF
NA TRBJ2-1 NA TRBV7-8 TGTGCCAGCAGCATCGCCGGGACTCTGAGGAATGAGCAGTTCTTC CASSIAGTLRNEQFF
TRBD1 TRBJ2-7 NA TRBV5-1 TGCGCCAGCAGCGGAGGACAGGGCACGGGCGAGCAGTACTTC CASSGGQGTGEQYF
NA TRBJ1-6 NA TRBV18 TGTGCCAGCTCCCCCGGGCAGCAGTATAATTCACCCCTCCACTTT CASSPGQQYNSPLHF
NA TRBJ1-1 NA TRBV5-1 TGCGCCAGCAGCGCTGGAGTGGGTCTTGGGGCTTTCTTT CASSAGVGLGAFF
NA TRBJ1-2 NA TRBV4-1 TGCGCCAGCAGCCAAGATACCAAGACAGTCTATGGCTACACCTTC CASSQDTKTVYGYTF
NA TRBJ1-1 once TRBV10-3 TGTGCCATCAGTGAGTACCCAGGGCCAGCTTTCTTT CAISEYPGPAFF
NA TRBJ1-2 NA TRBV5-6 TGTGCCAGCAGCTTGGGCGGACAAACTGGGGGCTACACCTTC CASSLGGQTGGYTF
NA TRBJ1-5 NA TRBV30 TGTGCCTGGAGTGTACGCCGGGGCAATCAGCCCCAGCATTTT CAWSVRRGNQPQHF
TRBD2 TRBJ2-1 NA TRBV6-6 TGTGCCAGCAGTGAGATCCGACTAGCGCCTGAGCAGTTCTTC CASSEIRLAPEQFF
NA TRBJ2-1 NA TRBV30 TGTGCCTGGTCCCCGAGACTGAATGAGCAGTTCTTC CAWSPRLNEQFF
NA TRBJ2-5 NA TRBV18 TGTGCCAGCTCACCCCGAAGGGACACCTCCCAAGAGACCCAGTACTTC CASSPRRDTSQETQYF
NA TRBJ2-7 NA TRBV9 TGTGCCAGCAGCGTAGGGGTTGGCGAGCAGTACTTC CASSVGVGEQYF
NA TRBJ2-2 once TRBV5-5 TGTGCCAGCAGCCGACAACCCCTGGGACTTGTAACACCGGCGCTGTTTTTT CASSRQPLGLVTPALFF
NA TRBJ2-6 NA TRBV25-1 TGTGCCAGCAGCTCGGGACGCCCGGGGGCCAACGTCCTGACTTTC CASSSGRPGANVLTF
TRBD1 TRBJ2-1 NA TRBV10-3 TGTGCCATCATGAGGACAGGGGTATCCTACAATGAGCAGTTCTTC CAIMRTGVSYNEQFF
NA TRBJ2-7 NA TRBV19 TGTGCCAGTAGTCTAGATCACGGGGGACGGTCCAGGAACGAGCAGTACTTC CASSLDHGGRSRNEQYF
NA TRBJ1-5 NA TRBV19 TGTGCCAGTAGTATGCCCAGGGACGACCAGCCCCAGCATTTT CASSMPRDDQPQHF
TRBD2 TRBJ2-1 NA TRBV6-1 TGTGCCACCCCAAGGGACTATCGACATGAGCAGTTCTTC CATPRDYRHEQFF
NA TRBJ1-5 NA TRBV6-7 TGTGCCAGCACAAACAGGGCAGGACAGCCCCAGCATTTT CASTNRAGQPQHF
NA TRBJ1-2 NA TRBV28 TGTGCCAGCAGTTTATATTTGGCAGGGTCCCCATATGGCTACACCTTC CASSLYLAGSPYGYTF
NA TRBJ2-7 NA TRBV7-2 TGTGCCAGCAGCTTAGTGCAACTAGGGAGGGGGGAGCAGTACTTC CASSLVQLGRGEQYF